Shown below are 20 T cell receptor beta chains from a single sample sequenced in a study of neurological immune-mediated disorders (dated by TCRdb to the late 2010s). The sample's time point label, in plain terms: longitudinal time-point 3. The protocol used for the library was 5' RACE. Sequencing instrument: Illumina HiSeq 2500. TCRdb applied fastp at Q25 and MiXCR to the public reads, then kept only in-frame beta chains. Each CDR3 protein appears once, grouped with its most common genes and DNA. The sample records 93,000 or so distinct CDR3 sequences, less than 14% of which are singletons. The ten largest clones represent under 3.5% of the sample. Sequencing was done on a sample of PBMCs. The source is a female donor with HTLV-1-associated myelopathy (HAM/TSP).

The chain couples TRBV20-1 to TRBJ2-5, with 9 bases lining up with TRBD1. CDR3 size: 12 residues. Germline V gene lookup returns CDR1 DFQATT and CDR2 SNEGSKA (reference sequence). Germline trimming cut 3 bases from V and 5 bases from J; bases unmatched to any gene: 1. The CDR3: CSASTGGETQYF. DNA of the CDR3: TGCAGTGCTAGTACAGGGGGCGAGACCCAGTACTTC.

This clonotype has at least ten counts. J is TRBJ2-1 and V is TRBV12-3 or TRBV12-4; 16 nucleotides line up with TRBD2. V dropped 6 bases and J dropped 15; count of bases not matched to a gene: 8. The CDR3 totals 14 residues. CDR3 amino acids: CASREGLAGGPGFF. CDR3 sequence (DNA): TGTGCCAGCAGGGAGGGACTAGCGGGGGGGCCGGGGTTCTTC.

The sample holds many counts of this clonotype. The chain employs TRBV4-2 and TRBJ2-1, with a tentative D call TRBD1 (6 bases). V was trimmed by 4 bases and J by 5 bases, leaving 21 bases between them. Germline-derived CDR1 and CDR2 are LGHNA and YNFKEQ. The CDR3 consists of 17 residues. This CDR3 is CASSPPQGTGRDNEQFF. The CDR3 nucleotides are TGTGCCAGCAGCCCTCCCCAGGGGACGGGGCGTGACAATGAGCAGTTCTTC.

Concerning this clonotype: At one end the junction does not follow the germline gene, possibly because of a read error. The chain has TRBV5-1 and TRBJ1-3; weak D call: TRBD1 (5 bases). Germline CDR1 reads SGHRS; CDR2 reads YFSETQ. The length of the CDR3 is 16 residues. As DNA, the CDR3 is TGCGCCAGCAGCCTCGGGACGTTGAGCTCTGGAAACACCATAAATTTT. Translated: CASSLGTLSSGNTINF.

In its sample, this clonotype was seen many times. The J gene is TRBJ2-3, the V gene TRBV5-1; D unresolved. The CDR3 runs 15 residues. Germline CDR1 SGHRS, CDR2 YFSETQ. Trimming left V 3 bases short and J 0 bases short, with 11 bases between. DNA of the CDR3: TGCGCCAGCAGCTACGAAAAGACTAGCACAGATACGCAGTATTTT. Its protein product is CASSYEKTSTDTQYF.

The chain has TRBV20-1 and TRBJ2-1; unclear D gene. CDR1 and CDR2 (germline): DFQATT, SNEGSKA (reference sequence). V lost 7 bases, J lost 8 bases, and 12 bases lay in between. The CDR3 length is 11 residues. The CDR3 DNA follows: TGCAGTGTTGAAAGGGTATATGAGCAGTTCTTC. Translation gives CSVERVYEQFF.

This clonotype was seen repeatedly, ten times or more. The V and J genes are TRBV7-8 and TRBJ2-6, with TRBD2 matching 7 bases. CDR3 length equals 17 residues. After removal of 5 bases from V and 3 bases from J, the junction contained 10 bases not matched to a gene. The germline CDR1 and CDR2 sequences are SGHVS and FQNEAQ. CDR3 protein: CASSQKGRGNGANVLTF. The CDR3 nucleotides are TGTGCCAGCAGCCAAAAGGGGAGGGGTAATGGGGCCAACGTCCTGACTTTC.

The chain employs TRBV6-5 and TRBJ1-3; 11 bases fit TRBD1. Germline CDR1 MNHEY, CDR2 SVGAGI. This CDR3 is built from 15 residues. Trimming cost V 8 bases and J 0 bases; bases outside gene matches: 3. The CDR3 DNA reads as TGTGCCAGCGGGACAGGGGGTCACTCTGGAAACACCATATATTTT. Residues: CASGTGGHSGNTIYF.

This clonotype was seen more than once but under ten times. This chain joins TRBV7-8 and TRBJ2-3; D is possibly TRBD1 (6 bases). The CDR3 runs to 15 residues. In germline, CDR1 is SGHVS, CDR2 FQNEAQ. The V and J ends lost 5 bases and 2 bases respectively, with 14 bases between them. DNA for the CDR3: TGTGCCAGCAGCAACCGGGACATTCACACAGATACGCAGTATTTT. This sequence encodes CASSNRDIHTDTQYF.

This clonotype appeared many times. The rearrangement links TRBV29-1 to TRBJ2-1; 10 nucleotides align to TRBD2. V shed 6 bases and J 0 bases; nucleotides not matched to a gene: 5. Germline V lookup: CDR1 SQVTM, CDR2 ANQGSEA. This CDR3 has 15 amino acids. The CDR3 spells CSVSGGVSSYNEQFF. In DNA, the CDR3 is TGCAGCGTGAGCGGGGGGGTCAGCTCCTACAATGAGCAGTTCTTC.

This clonotype came up many times. The rearrangement uses TRBV9 and TRBJ1-2; 8 nucleotides agree with TRBD1. This CDR3 region has 15 residues. Germline V gene lookup returns CDR1 SGDLS and CDR2 YYNGEE. The junction had 6 bases not matched to a gene; V was cut back by 0 bases and J by 5 bases. CDR3 in amino acids: CASSVEGQGLYGYTF. The CDR3 region has the DNA TGTGCCAGCAGCGTAGAAGGACAGGGTTTATATGGCTACACCTTC.

This clonotype appeared many times. The rearrangement uses TRBV5-1 and TRBJ1-3; D is ambiguous. The CDR3 has 16 residues. CDR1 SGHRS and CDR2 YFSETQ come from the germline V gene. V lost 1 base to trimming and J lost 0 bases, with 11 bases between them. This CDR3 is CASSLNGLISGNTIYF. The CDR3 nucleotides are TGCGCCAGCAGCTTGAACGGCCTCATCTCTGGAAACACCATATATTTT.

There are a few counts of this clonotype. The V gene is TRBV5-1, the J gene TRBJ2-7; 9 bases agree with TRBD1. Germline trimming cut 0 bases from V and 4 bases from J; bases unmatched to any gene: 8. The CDR3 loop spans 16 amino acids. CDR1 and CDR2 from the germline V gene are SGHRS and YFSETQ. The CDR3 protein is CASSLAAGTGSYEQYF. Here the CDR3 DNA reads TGCGCCAGCAGCTTGGCCGCCGGGACAGGGAGTTACGAGCAGTACTTC.

A remark on this clonotype: This clone may be a read error of a much larger clone one base away. The J gene is TRBJ2-7, the V gene TRBV5-1; 9 bases agree with TRBD1. Germline loops: CDR1 SGHRS, CDR2 YFSETQ. The length of the CDR3 is 14 residues. The ends lost 9 bases at V and 1 base at J; junction bases unmatched: 8. The CDR3 loop is CAILAGTGSYEQYF. The CDR3 DNA is TGCGCCATCCTCGCCGGGACAGGGTCCTACGAGCAGTACTTC.

This clonotype was picked up many times. The chain has TRBV20-1 and TRBJ1-5; the match to TRBD1 covers 7 bases. The V and J ends lost 3 bases and 4 bases, in that order; junction bases with no gene match: 6. The CDR3 length is 14 residues. Per the germline V gene, CDR1 is DFQATT and CDR2 is SNEGSKA (reference sequence). The DNA for the CDR3 is TGCAGTGCTAGTGGGGGGACAGAAAATCAGCCCCAGCATTTT. Protein sequence: CSASGGTENQPQHF.

This clonotype has at least ten counts. J is TRBJ1-1 and V is TRBV5-1; D gene uncertain. V was cut by 0 bases and J by 0 bases, with 12 bases left in between. This CDR3 is 16 amino acids long. Germline values: CDR1 SGHRS, CDR2 YFSETQ. For the CDR3, the DNA is TGCGCCAGCAGCTTGGATACCAGAGCTATGAACACTGAAGCTTTCTTT. This translates into CASSLDTRAMNTEAFF.

This sequence joins TRBV11-2 and TRBJ1-6; no clear D. The germline V gene encodes CDR1 SGHAT and CDR2 FQNNGV. Trimming shortened V by 2 bases and J by 5 bases, and 1 base separated the two germline ends. The CDR3 is 12 residues long. The CDR3 DNA reads TGTGCCAGCAGCTTAAATAATTCACCCCTCCACTTT. It encodes CASSLNNSPLHF.

The table lists this clonotype with many counts. The J gene is TRBJ1-2, the V gene TRBV20-1; D is perhaps TRBD1 (6 bases). The CDR3 sequence is 16 residues long. CDR1 and CDR2 (germline): DFQATT, SNEGSKA (reference sequence). Between the trimmed V and J ends, which lost 0 bases and 4 bases, there was a span of 18 bases. DNA of the CDR3: TGCAGTGCTAGAGATATCGGCAGGGGCTCCGGCTATGGCTACACCTTC. It yields the protein CSARDIGRGSGYGYTF.

Many counts were recorded for this clonotype. V is TRBV5-1 and J is TRBJ2-7, with D unclear. Germline lookup yields CDR1 SGHRS and CDR2 YFSETQ. CDR3 length equals 14 residues. Trimming stripped 8 bases from V and 0 bases from J, with 15 bases between. DNA for the CDR3: TGCGCCAGTAGGCCCAGAGTCACCTCCTACGAGCAGTACTTC. Its translation: CASRPRVTSYEQYF.

As regards this clonotype: A read error is possible here, since a much larger clone lies one base away. This rearrangement joins TRBV5-1 to TRBJ2-1, with D possibly TRBD2 on 5 matching bases. Germline lookup yields CDR1 SGHRS and CDR2 YFSETQ. The CDR3 spans 15 residues. The CDR3: CTSSLDGDTYNEQFF. The CDR3 nucleotides read TGCACCAGCAGCTTGGACGGGGATACTTACAATGAGCAGTTCTTC.